Sequencing of this T cell receptor beta chain was carried out in a study of blood T cell repertoires in COVID-19. Germline CDR1 reads SGHRS; CDR2 reads YFSETQ. The CDR3 extends over 14 amino acids. Notes on this clone: Mismatch with germline at one junction end may stem from a read error.

Generated by immunoSEQ multiplex PCR, the TCRdb table keeps only in-frame clones and is missing some. Of under 130,000 clones listed, around 80% were seen once; the top ten hold 15% to 17%. This sequence joins TRBV5-1 and TRBJ2-5; D is perhaps TRBD2 (6 bases). The sample taken for sequencing was peripheral blood. The clonotype was recovered from a woman at least 80 years old with acute or convalescent COVID-19. The CDR3 DNA sequence: TGCGCCAGCGGCTTGTTTTGGGGGGAAGAGACCCAGTACTTC. It specifies CASGLFWGEETQYF. Variable domain in full (rest from reference TRBV5-1 and TRBJ2-5): KAGVTQTPRYLIKTRGQQVTLSCSPISGHRSVSWYQQTPGQGLQFLFEYFSETQRNKGNFPGRFSGRQFSNSRSEMNVSTLELGDSALYLCASGLFWGEETQYFGPGTRLLVL.